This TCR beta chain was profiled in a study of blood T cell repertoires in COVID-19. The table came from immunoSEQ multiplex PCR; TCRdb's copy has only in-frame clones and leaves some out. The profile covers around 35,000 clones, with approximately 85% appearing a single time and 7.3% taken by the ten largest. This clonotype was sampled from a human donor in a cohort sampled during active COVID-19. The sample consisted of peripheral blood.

The CDR3 DNA reads TGTGCCACCGGGGGGGGCACTGAAGCTTTCTTT. Its translation is CATGGGTEAFF. This rearrangement joins TRBV24-1 to TRBJ1-1; D is perhaps TRBD1 (5 bases). With 9 bases removed from V and 4 bases from J, the gap between germline ends came to 8 bases. Germline CDR1 is KGHDR and CDR2 is SFDVKD. The CDR3 has 11 amino acids.